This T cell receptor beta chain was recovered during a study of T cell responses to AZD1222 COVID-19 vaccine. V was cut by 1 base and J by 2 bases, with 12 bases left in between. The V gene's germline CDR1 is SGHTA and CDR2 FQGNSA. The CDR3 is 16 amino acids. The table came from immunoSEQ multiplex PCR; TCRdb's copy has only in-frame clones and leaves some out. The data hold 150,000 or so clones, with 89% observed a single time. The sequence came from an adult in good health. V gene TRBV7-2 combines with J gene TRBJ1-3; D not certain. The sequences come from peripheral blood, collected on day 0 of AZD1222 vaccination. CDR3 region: CASSLGRPRTGNTIYF. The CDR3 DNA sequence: TGTGCCAGCAGCTTAGGGCGTCCGAGGACTGGAAACACCATATATTTT.